Presented here are 2 T cell receptor beta chains from one specimen sequenced in a study of blood T cell repertoires in COVID-19. Sequencing was performed with immunoSEQ multiplex PCR; in TCRdb, only in-frame clones are kept and a portion is missing. Of 150,000 or so clones in the sample, about 80% were seen once. Sample: PBMCs or T cells enriched from blood (not recorded which). Receptors originate from a woman aged 45 to 65 who had recovered from COVID-19.

The chain joins TRBV10-3 to TRBJ2-2; no firm D call. CDR1 and CDR2 (germline): ENHRY, SYGVKD. The CDR3 extends over 14 amino acids. The V end was cut by 4 bases, the J end by 1 base, with 7 bases between. This CDR3 is CAISVLMNTGELFF. CDR3 nucleotide sequence: TGTGCCATCAGTGTATTAATGAACACCGGGGAGCTGTTTTTT.

The chain couples TRBV30 to TRBJ2-7; the match to TRBD2 covers 10 bases. V was pared by 3 bases and J by 8 bases, with 13 bases of the junction left unmatched. The CDR3 is 15 amino acids. Germline CDR1 and CDR2: GTSNPN and SVGIG (reference sequence). CDR3 amino acids: CAWSKLGLAGEKQYF. As DNA, the CDR3 is TGTGCCTGGAGCAAACTGGGGCTAGCGGGGGAGAAGCAGTACTTC.